This TCR beta chain is drawn from a study of CD8 T cells in ankylosing spondylitis. Germline V gives CDR1 PRHDT, CDR2 FYEKMQ (reference sequence). Trimming removed 1 base from V and 3 bases from J, with 12 bases in between. This CDR3 spans 15 amino acids. TCRdb processed the 5' RACE reads anew with MiXCR; each CDR3 protein has one entry. The sample lists 200,000 to 250,000 distinct CDR3 sequences, 5.5% to 7.5% occurring once. This clonotype has a count of ten or more. Its antigen is currently unknown. Study conclusions and caveats: A motif in TCR beta, a set of eight highly homologous variants, appeared characteristic of ankylosing spondylitis blood.

This receptor was taken from a male donor with ankylosing spondylitis. This chain connects TRBV13 to TRBJ1-1; D unclear. Sample: blood, either unsorted or a sorted T cell fraction (not recorded which). The CDR3: CASSLEARWDTEAFF. The DNA of the CDR3 is TGTGCCAGCAGCTTAGAGGCCAGGTGGGACACTGAAGCTTTCTTT.